Here is one TCR beta chain with its context. Its specificity is not known. This specimen comes from a study of cytomegalovirus exposure and HLA in healthy donors. Regarding the study as a whole: TCR beta chains numbering 150 to 200 were designated cytomegalovirus-associated. In an earlier analysis, productive rearrangement rates for most beta V segments clustered near 90% or 30%.

Donors had nominal health at sampling but likely had unrecorded immune exposures. The study ran its PCR with 60 Vbeta and 13 Jbeta primers. TCRdb's table, derived via immunoSEQ multiplex PCR, lists solely in-frame clones and lacks some. The data hold 20,000 to 25,000 clones, with about four fifths observed a single time. This clonotype originated in a male donor in good health and CMV-seronegative. The specimen was PBMCs.

The DNA of the CDR3 is TGTGCCAGCAGTCCCCGGACTAGCGGGAAAAAGGACACAGATACGCAGTATTTT. This codes for CASSPRTSGKKDTDTQYF. The rearrangement uses TRBV27 and TRBJ2-3; 12 nucleotides match TRBD2. Germline V gives CDR1 MNHEY, CDR2 SMNVEV (reference sequence). The V segment lost 5 bases and the J segment 2 bases; nucleotides outside the gene matches: 11. The CDR3 is 18 residues long.